This T cell receptor beta chain was identified in a study of cytomegalovirus exposure and HLA in healthy donors. General study findings and limits: Most TCR sequences were rare, but some public TCRs occurred in many donors. The classifier was said to identify cytomegalovirus status with high specificity and sensitivity. The listing of 150 or so TCR beta chains classed them as cytomegalovirus-associated. In a later analysis, productive TCRs from donors in an Asian-associated ancestry cluster reportedly carried fewer N-insertions than the cohort mean.

Turning to this clone: Its antigen remains unknown.

Vbeta (60) and Jbeta (13) primers were used in the PCR. This table comes from immunoSEQ multiplex PCR, and its TCRdb copy is limited to in-frame clones, with some not included. The sample has 100,000 or so clones; over 75% are singletons. The TCR originated in a man younger than 45 in good health and CMV-seropositive. Sequenced input: PBMCs.

CDR3: CAIRGVGNQPQHF. The CDR3 bases are TGTGCCATCAGAGGAGTGGGCAATCAGCCCCAGCATTTT. The J gene is TRBJ1-5, the V gene TRBV10-3; D gene ambiguous. There are 13 residues in the CDR3. Looked up from germline, CDR1 is ENHRY and CDR2 is SYGVKD. V was trimmed by 6 bases and J by 2 bases, leaving 8 bases between them.